The 15 T cell receptor beta chains below come from one sample, sequenced in a study of graft-versus-host responses after intestinal transplantation. Profiling relied on immunoSEQ multiplex PCR, and the TCRdb table lists in-frame clones only, not all of them. This sample carries 62,000 or so clones, 70% to 90% of them seen once, and the ten largest clones take roughly 1.5%. The sample consisted of PBMCs, taken 26 days after transplant. The source of these receptors is a human patient who received an intestinal transplant, so some T cells may come from the graft donor.

J is TRBJ2-6 and V is TRBV2; a possible D gene is TRBD1 (6 bases). Trimming took off 2 bases at V and 4 bases at J, with 12 bases between the two ends. The CDR3 spans 16 residues. Germline CDR1 SNHLY, CDR2 FYNNEI. The CDR3 nucleotides are TGTGCCAGCAGTGAACCCATGGGGACAGGGGCCAACGTCCTGACTTTC. It encodes CASSEPMGTGANVLTF.

The chain uses TRBV27 and TRBJ2-5; 7 bases are shared with TRBD1. V shed 0 bases, J shed 5 bases, and the junction held 9 bases outside the gene matches. CDR1 and CDR2 (germline): MNHEY, SMNVEV (reference sequence). The CDR3 extends over 16 amino acids. The CDR3 sequence is CASSLSTGQWVETQYF. The CDR3 DNA is TGTGCCAGCAGTTTATCGACGGGACAGTGGGTCGAGACCCAGTACTTC.

V gene TRBV19 combines with J gene TRBJ2-3, with a possible D match to TRBD2 (6 bases). Deletions cut 5 bases from V and 2 bases from J, with 14 bases between. CDR1 is LNHDA and CDR2 is SQIVND in the germline V gene (reference sequence). The CDR3 has 15 amino acids. The CDR3 region has the DNA TGTGCCAGTAGTCTCGGGACTCCTCTCACAGATACGCAGTATTTT. Translated, it gives CASSLGTPLTDTQYF.

The chain employs TRBV4-1 and TRBJ1-5; D remains ambiguous. This CDR3 region has 15 residues. V lost 3 bases and J 6 bases, leaving 15 bases between the germline ends. Germline lookup yields CDR1 MGHRA and CDR2 YSYEKL. Written as DNA, the CDR3 is TGCGCCAGCAGCCACACATACCCACCGGGTCAGCCCCAGCATTTT. This gives the protein CASSHTYPPGQPQHF.

The chain links TRBV15 to TRBJ2-7, with a tentative D call TRBD1 (5 bases). CDR1 and CDR2 (germline): LNHNV, YYDKDF (reference sequence). Trimming took off 0 bases at V and 2 bases at J, with 8 bases between the two ends. The CDR3 has 14 residues. The DNA for the CDR3 is TGTGCCACCAGCAGAGACAGGACAACCTACGAGCAGTACGTC. This sequence encodes CATSRDRTTYEQYV.

The chain employs TRBV6-5 and TRBJ1-1; the match to TRBD1 covers 9 bases. Germline-derived CDR1 and CDR2 are MNHEY and SVGAGI. Losses at the gene ends were 5 bases for V and 4 bases for J; bases not matched to a gene: 8. The CDR3 contains 15 residues. CDR3 loop: CASSADRGVGTEAFF. The CDR3 DNA follows: TGTGCCAGCAGTGCCGACAGGGGGGTGGGCACTGAAGCTTTCTTT.

This clone was recorded once. This sequence joins TRBV10-3 and TRBJ1-3, with 7 bases fitting TRBD1. Germline trimming cut 9 bases from V and 0 bases from J; bases unmatched to any gene: 2. CDR1 and CDR2 from the germline V gene are ENHRY and SYGVKD. The CDR3 runs 13 residues. The CDR3 bases are TGTGCCATTAGGGACAGCTCTGGAAACACCATATATTTT. Amino acid sequence: CAIRDSSGNTIYF.

V is TRBV4-1 and J is TRBJ1-4, with 9 bases lining up with TRBD1. V trimming: 3 bases; J trimming: 6 bases; junction bases outside the gene matches: 11. Germline-derived CDR1 and CDR2 are MGHRA and YSYEKL. The CDR3 loop spans 17 amino acids. CDR3 in amino acids: CASSHLLPGTGYEKLFF. For the CDR3, the DNA is TGCGCCAGCAGCCACCTTCTCCCCGGGACAGGGTATGAAAAACTGTTTTTT.

The chain employs TRBV6-5 and TRBJ2-3; a possible D gene is TRBD2 (5 bases). Trimming pared 5 bases from V and 6 bases from J, leaving 15 bases between. Germline values: CDR1 MNHEY, CDR2 SVGAGI. The length of the CDR3 is 14 residues. The CDR3 DNA reads TGTGCCAGCAGTAAGATCGGGGTGGAGGATACGCAGTATTTT. This sequence encodes CASSKIGVEDTQYF.

This chain joins TRBV28 and TRBJ2-1; 10 positions match TRBD2. Germline CDR1 is MDHEN and CDR2 is SYDVKM. This CDR3 is built from 15 residues. The ends lost 6 bases at V and 4 bases at J; junction bases unmatched: 6. The DNA of the CDR3 is TGTGCCAGCAGGACGGGGACTAGCGCGTACAATGAGCAGTTCTTC. Amino acids: CASRTGTSAYNEQFF. The complete variable domain, with remaining parts taken from reference TRBV28 and TRBJ2-1, reads DVKVTQSSRYLVKRTGEKVFLECVQDMDHENMFWYRQDPGLGLRLIYFSYDVKMKEKGDIPEGYSVSREKKERFSLILESASTNQTSMYLCASRTGTSAYNEQFFGPGTRLTVL.

The V and J genes are TRBV15 and TRBJ2-3; D is possibly TRBD1 (7 bases). The CDR3 is 11 amino acids. The V and J ends lost 1 base and 13 bases respectively, with 9 bases between them. CDR1 and CDR2 (germline): LNHNV, YYDKDF (reference sequence). The CDR3 protein is CATSRGGTEYF. The CDR3 coding sequence is TGTGCCACCAGCAGAGGCGGGACAGAGTATTTT.

V is TRBV27 and J is TRBJ1-2; 8 bases fit TRBD1. Germline loops: CDR1 MNHEY, CDR2 SMNVEV (reference sequence). The CDR3 extends over 15 amino acids. V shed 5 bases and J 3 bases; nucleotides not matched to a gene: 8. CDR3 nucleotides: TGTGCCAGCAGTCCACGACAGGGGTTTTACTATGGCTACACCTTC. Encoded protein: CASSPRQGFYYGYTF.

The chain carries TRBV27 and TRBJ2-3, with a tentative D call TRBD1 (5 bases). This CDR3 has 15 residues. The V gene lost 0 bases and the J gene lost 5 bases, with 12 bases spanning the gap. Germline CDR1 MNHEY, CDR2 SMNVEV (reference sequence). The CDR3: CASSLSIPGLDTQYF. The CDR3 DNA reads as TGTGCCAGCAGTTTATCGATCCCAGGGCTAGATACGCAGTATTTT.

This clone was seen just once. This chain joins TRBV5-1 and TRBJ2-1; 11 bases match TRBD1. The CDR3 contains 15 residues. In germline, CDR1 is SGHRS, CDR2 YFSETQ. Losses at the gene ends were 3 bases for V and 6 bases for J; bases not matched to a gene: 5. CDR3 sequence: CASSWRDRGFNEQFF. The CDR3 nucleotides are TGCGCCAGCAGCTGGCGGGACAGGGGGTTCAATGAGCAGTTCTTC.

The chain uses TRBV28 and TRBJ2-1; 10 nucleotides align to TRBD2. This CDR3 comprises 14 residues. The V segment lost 3 bases and the J segment 4 bases; nucleotides outside the gene matches: 0. From germline, CDR1 is MDHEN and CDR2 SYDVKM. The CDR3, as DNA: TGTGCCAGCAGTTTTAGCGGGGGGTACAATGAGCAGTTCTTC. This gives the protein CASSFSGGYNEQFF.